These 26 T cell receptor beta chains were sequenced from one sample in a study of monozygotic twins with inflammatory bowel disease. TCRdb reprocessed the 5' RACE reads, with one entry per CDR3 protein and no DNA. The sample has 170,000 or so distinct CDR3 sequences; the top ten hold less than 8%. Sequenced material: blood. These receptors were collected from a human donor with ulcerative colitis or Crohn's disease, or a healthy co-twin of an affected twin (not recorded which).

V and J are TRBV20-1 and TRBJ1-5. Germline V gene sequence: CDR1 DFQATT, CDR2 SNEGSKA (reference sequence). The CDR3 is made up of 18 amino acids. The CDR3 spells CSARAPWGEGFINQPQHF.

V usage is TRBV5-1 and J usage is TRBJ2-1; the TRBD1 assignment by TCRdb is unverifiable without DNA. This CDR3 is built from 15 residues. The germline V gene has CDR1 SGHRS and CDR2 YFSETQ. The CDR3 spells CASSIGRTGVGEQFF.

Considering frequency, this clonotype is medium-sized (0.01 to 0.1%). The chain recombines TRBV7-9 with TRBJ2-7; TCRdb's D gene call, TRBD1, goes unchecked for lack of DNA. This CDR3 spans 14 amino acids. CDR1 and CDR2 from the germline V gene are SEHNR and FQNEAQ (reference sequence). The CDR3: CASRKTDRPYEQYF.

This CDR3 reads CSVLNTGQKNYGYTF. The rearrangement joins TRBV20-1 to TRBJ1-2; TCRdb returns TRBD1, unconfirmable since there is no DNA. Germline V gene lookup returns CDR1 DFQATT and CDR2 SNEGSKA (reference sequence). CDR3 length equals 15 residues.

The chain couples TRBV7-2 to TRBJ2-1; TCRdb outputs TRBD1, but without DNA this stays unchecked. This CDR3 contains 16 residues. Germline V gives CDR1 SGHTA, CDR2 FQGNSA. This CDR3 reads CASSFEDDFPGDEQFF.

The chain carries TRBV4-1 and TRBJ2-1; TCRdb's D gene call, TRBD1, goes unchecked for lack of DNA. Germline V CDR1 and CDR2: MGHRA, YSYEKL. The CDR3 has 17 amino acids. The CDR3 sequence: CASSHPPDRGKGNEQFF.

V is TRBV7-2 and J is TRBJ2-3. This CDR3 is 12 amino acids long. Germline CDR1 reads SGHTA; CDR2 reads FQGNSA. This CDR3 is CASSLYPDTQYF.

This rearrangement joins TRBV6-6 to TRBJ1-5; TCRdb indicates TRBD1, and absent DNA this call remains unverified. Per germline, CDR1 MNHNY and CDR2 SVGAGI (reference sequence). There are 14 residues in the CDR3. The CDR3 loop is CASSRDRPGQPQHF.

The chain employs TRBV27 and TRBJ1-2; the TRBD1 assignment by TCRdb is unverifiable without DNA. CDR3 length equals 13 residues. Per the germline V gene, CDR1 is MNHEY and CDR2 is SMNVEV (reference sequence). CDR3 residues: CASSSDRNYGYTF.

CDR3 region: CASSLGTGWQETQYF. The chain recombines TRBV7-3 with TRBJ2-5; the D gene TCRdb calls, TRBD1, cannot be checked with no DNA. This CDR3 has 15 residues. CDR1 and CDR2 from the germline V gene are SGHTA and FQGTGA. The whole variable domain, remainder taken from reference TRBV7-3 and TRBJ2-5, is GAGVSQTPSNKVTEKGKYVELRCDPISGHTALYWYRQSLGQGPEFLIYFQGTGAADDSGLPNDRFFAVRPEGSVSTLKIQRTERGDSAVYLCASSLGTGWQETQYFGPGTRLLVL.

V is TRBV5-1 and J is TRBJ1-1; the D call from TCRdb, TRBD1, cannot be confirmed without DNA. The CDR3 totals 14 residues. Germline V gives CDR1 SGHRS, CDR2 YFSETQ. The CDR3 protein is CASSLDGGNTEAFF.

The genes are TRBV5-4 and TRBJ2-7; the TCRdb D gene call, TRBD2, has no DNA to confirm it. CDR1 and CDR2 (germline): SGHNT, YYREEE (reference sequence). The length of the CDR3 is 17 residues. The CDR3 here is CASSADGGLAGIYEQYF.

This rearrangement joins TRBV6-1 to TRBJ2-2; TCRdb indicates TRBD1, and absent DNA this call remains unverified. CDR3 length equals 16 residues. The germline V gene has CDR1 MNHNS and CDR2 SASEGT. This chain's CDR3 is CASRPGPLVRTGELFF.

The rearrangement joins TRBV7-2 to TRBJ1-4. The germline V gene encodes CDR1 SGHTA and CDR2 FQGNSA. This CDR3 has 14 residues. CDR3 loop: CASSPAATNEKLFF.

This chain links TRBV7-2 with TRBJ2-2; TCRdb's D call, TRBD2, is unchecked because there is no DNA. The CDR3 totals 16 residues. The germline gives CDR1 SGHTA, CDR2 FQGNSA. The CDR3: CASSLARLVPSGELFF.

This chain links TRBV12-3 or TRBV12-4 with TRBJ2-3. The CDR3 length is 15 residues. The CDR3 sequence is CASSFGGRSTDTQYF.

The gene calls are TRBV6-4 and TRBJ2-1; TCRdb reports TRBD2, a call that lacks DNA to check it against. The CDR3 is made up of 16 amino acids. In germline, CDR1 is MRHNA, CDR2 SNTAGT. CDR3 residues: CASSGFGGVSYNEQFF.

This rearrangement joins TRBV10-3 to TRBJ2-5. This CDR3 is built from 14 residues. Germline-derived CDR1 and CDR2 are ENHRY and SYGVKD. The CDR3: CAISESNNQETQYF.

The chain is built from TRBV25-1 and TRBJ1-2; TCRdb proposes TRBD1, but this gene call is untestable without DNA. Per the germline V gene, CDR1 is MGHDK and CDR2 is SYGVNS. This CDR3 has 12 residues. CDR3: CASSGGNYGYTF.

The rearrangement links TRBV6-2 or TRBV6-3 to TRBJ1-2; TCRdb designates TRBD1, a call that cannot be tested without DNA. Germline V gene lookup returns CDR1 MNHEY and CDR2 SVGEGT. This CDR3 region has 15 residues. The CDR3 here is CTSSFRGGPGYGYTF.

The chain has TRBV6-5 and TRBJ2-7; TCRdb's D call of TRBD2 is untestable without DNA. This CDR3 spans 15 amino acids. Germline CDR1 is MNHEY and CDR2 is SVGAGI. The chain's CDR3 is CASSSLAGSSYEQYF.

This chain uses TRBV20-1 with TRBJ2-7; the TCRdb D gene call, TRBD1, has no DNA to confirm it. Germline CDR1 DFQATT, CDR2 SNEGSKA (reference sequence). This CDR3 spans 16 amino acids. CDR3 sequence: CSATTDPRGGTYEQYF.

The rearrangement links TRBV28 to TRBJ1-4; TCRdb lists TRBD1, though no DNA is available to test this call. The CDR3 extends over 17 amino acids. Per germline, CDR1 MDHEN and CDR2 SYDVKM. This CDR3 is CASREQGARTTNEKLFF.

This chain uses TRBV7-2 with TRBJ2-7. CDR3 length equals 16 residues. Germline CDR1 SGHTA, CDR2 FQGNSA. CDR3 sequence: CASSLSTGWSSYEQYF.

The V and J genes are TRBV20-1 and TRBJ1-5. CDR1 is DFQATT, CDR2 SNEGSKA, per germline (reference sequence). CDR3 size: 15 residues. The CDR3 loop is CSAREGNGGNQPQHF.

The V gene is TRBV12-3 or TRBV12-4, the J gene TRBJ2-3. The CDR3 is made up of 14 amino acids. CDR3: CASSLGQGSDTQYF.